Listed below are T cell receptor beta chains from one sample, sequenced in a study of human T cells and chemical hapten exposure. TCRdb re-analysed the RACE reads in MiXCR, keeping a single row per CDR3 protein. The table has 200,000 to 300,000 distinct CDR3 sequences, over 8% seen once. The sequenced sample was whole blood, obtained in connection with sensitization to the hapten diphenylcyclopropenone (DPC). The origin of the receptors is a middle-aged woman with alopecia areata. Some clones in this sample may be carry-over from other donors' samples. CDR3s include the opening cysteine and the closing phenylalanine or tryptophan. The D gene is left open where the match is weak. Clone size is stated in some rows and not others, as once, few, many or a class when expanded.

J gene: TRBJ2-2; D gene: -; clone size: few; V gene: TRBV7-2; CDR3 DNA: TGTGCCAGCAGCTTACTCCACTTGGACTCGGCGAACACCGGGGAGCTGTTTTTT; CDR3 protein: CASSLLHLDSANTGELFF
J gene: TRBJ1-1; D gene: -; clone size: few; V gene: TRBV27; CDR3 DNA: TGTGCCAGCACCCGATTGGGTGGTTGGGACACTGAAGCTTTCTTT; CDR3 protein: CASTRLGGWDTEAFF
J gene: TRBJ2-1; D gene: TRBD2; clone size: many; V gene: TRBV6-2/TRBV6-3; CDR3 DNA: TGTGCCAGCAGTCCGGGACTAGCGAGCAATGAGCAGTTCTTC; CDR3 protein: CASSPGLASNEQFF
J gene: TRBJ2-3; D gene: -; clone size: few; V gene: TRBV11-1; CDR3 DNA: TGTGCCAGCAGCTTAGCGGGAGCCTCAGATACGCAGTATTTT; CDR3 protein: CASSLAGASDTQYF
J gene: TRBJ1-5; D gene: -; clone size: -; V gene: TRBV29-1; CDR3 DNA: TGCAGCGTTGGGGACGGTGCAAGTACCCAGCATTTT; CDR3 protein: CSVGDGASTQHF
J gene: TRBJ2-5; D gene: -; clone size: many; V gene: TRBV3-1; CDR3 DNA: TGTGCCAGCAGCCAAGGTACCCAAGAGACCCAGTACTTC; CDR3 protein: CASSQGTQETQYF
J gene: TRBJ1-2; D gene: -; clone size: -; V gene: TRBV4-2; CDR3 DNA: TGTGCCAGCAGCCAAGCCGGGGCCAGCTATGGCTACACCTTC; CDR3 protein: CASSQAGASYGYTF
J gene: TRBJ2-1; D gene: TRBD2; clone size: -; V gene: TRBV9; CDR3 DNA: TGTGCCAGCAGCGTAGGAGGGAGGGGTTCCTACAATGAGCAGTTCTTC; CDR3 protein: CASSVGGRGSYNEQFF
J gene: TRBJ2-7; D gene: -; clone size: many; V gene: TRBV10-3; CDR3 DNA: TGTGCCATCAGCCCCCAGGGCAGCGAGCAGTACTTC; CDR3 protein: CAISPQGSEQYF
J gene: TRBJ2-1; D gene: TRBD1; clone size: many; V gene: TRBV20-1; CDR3 DNA: TGCAGTGCAGCTAGACAGGGTATTACCTCCTACAATGAGCAGTTCTTC; CDR3 protein: CSAARQGITSYNEQFF
J gene: TRBJ2-6; D gene: -; clone size: few; V gene: TRBV5-1; CDR3 DNA: TGCGCCAGCCGTGGGGACTCTGGGGCCAACGTCCTGACTTTC; CDR3 protein: CASRGDSGANVLTF
J gene: TRBJ2-5; D gene: -; clone size: many; V gene: TRBV27; CDR3 DNA: TGTGCCAGCAGCCTTGTACCCCAAGAGACCCAGTACTTC; CDR3 protein: CASSLVPQETQYF
J gene: TRBJ2-3; D gene: TRBD2; clone size: few; V gene: TRBV12-5; CDR3 DNA: TGTGCTAGCACCGGACTAGCGGGAGTCGCAGATACGCAGTATTTT; CDR3 protein: CASTGLAGVADTQYF
J gene: TRBJ2-7; D gene: -; clone size: -; V gene: TRBV20-1; CDR3 DNA: TGCAGTGCTAGAGACCCTAGGGGTGGCTACGAGCAGTACTTC; CDR3 protein: CSARDPRGGYEQYF
J gene: TRBJ2-1; D gene: TRBD2; clone size: -; V gene: TRBV12-3/TRBV12-4; CDR3 DNA: TGTGCCAGCAGTTTAGGGCGGGGGGCAAGCCTGAGTGAGCAGTTCTTC; CDR3 protein: CASSLGRGASLSEQFF
J gene: TRBJ2-7; D gene: TRBD1; clone size: -; V gene: TRBV18; CDR3 DNA: TGTGCCAGCTCACCCGGACAGGGGAAAGCCTACGAGCAGTACTTC; CDR3 protein: CASSPGQGKAYEQYF
J gene: TRBJ2-3; D gene: -; clone size: -; V gene: TRBV7-2; CDR3 DNA: TGTGCCAGCAGCTTACGGCTGGGTGGCACAGATACGCAGTATTTT; CDR3 protein: CASSLRLGGTDTQYF
J gene: TRBJ1-1; D gene: -; clone size: few; V gene: TRBV29-1; CDR3 DNA: TGCAGCGTTTGCAGGGACGGGAACACTGAAGCTTTCTTT; CDR3 protein: CSVCRDGNTEAFF
J gene: TRBJ2-3; D gene: TRBD2; clone size: -; V gene: TRBV12-3/TRBV12-4; CDR3 DNA: TGTGCCAGCAGCCCTTCGACGGATACACTAGCGACTAGCACAGATACACAGTATTTT; CDR3 protein: CASSPSTDTLATSTDTQYF
J gene: TRBJ1-1; D gene: TRBD1; clone size: -; V gene: TRBV18; CDR3 DNA: TGTGCCAGCTCACCATGGCAGGGGGACACTGAAGCTTTCTTT; CDR3 protein: CASSPWQGDTEAFF
J gene: TRBJ2-2; D gene: TRBD2; clone size: -; V gene: TRBV11-2; CDR3 DNA: TGTGCCAGCAGCTTAAGGACTGGCGGGAGGCCCACCGGGGAGCTGTTTTTT; CDR3 protein: CASSLRTGGRPTGELFF
J gene: TRBJ2-3; D gene: TRBD2; clone size: few; V gene: TRBV29-1; CDR3 DNA: TGCAGCGTAAAAACCGGGACTAGCGGCCCCACAGATACGCAGTATTTT; CDR3 protein: CSVKTGTSGPTDTQYF
J gene: TRBJ1-5; D gene: -; clone size: -; V gene: TRBV7-2; CDR3 DNA: TGTGCCAGCAGCTTAGAGGGTGGCCGGCCCCAGCATTTT; CDR3 protein: CASSLEGGRPQHF
J gene: TRBJ2-1; D gene: -; clone size: -; V gene: TRBV5-1; CDR3 DNA: TGCGCCAGCAGCTTGATGGACAGCTCCTACAATGAGCAGTTCTTC; CDR3 protein: CASSLMDSSYNEQFF
J gene: TRBJ1-1; D gene: -; clone size: -; V gene: TRBV28; CDR3 DNA: TGTGCCAGCAGTTTTGGAGGGGGGACTGAAGCTTTCTTT; CDR3 protein: CASSFGGGTEAFF
J gene: TRBJ1-1; D gene: -; clone size: few; V gene: TRBV20-1; CDR3 DNA: TGCAGTGCTAGAGACCCTGTTCGGGTGACTGAAGCTTTCTTT; CDR3 protein: CSARDPVRVTEAFF
J gene: TRBJ2-7; D gene: -; clone size: few; V gene: TRBV30; CDR3 DNA: TGTGCCTGGAGTCAGGGGTCCCACTACGAGCAGTACTTC; CDR3 protein: CAWSQGSHYEQYF
J gene: TRBJ2-3; D gene: TRBD1; clone size: few; V gene: TRBV29-1; CDR3 DNA: TGCAGCGTCAAGGACAGGGGGCCAGATACGCAGTATTTT; CDR3 protein: CSVKDRGPDTQYF
J gene: TRBJ2-1; D gene: -; clone size: -; V gene: TRBV27; CDR3 DNA: TGTGCCAGCAGTTTAGAAGGTTTTGTATACAATGAGCAGTTCTTC; CDR3 protein: CASSLEGFVYNEQFF
J gene: TRBJ1-2; D gene: TRBD1; clone size: -; V gene: TRBV5-6; CDR3 DNA: TGTGCCAGCAGCGCGGGACAGGTCTATGGCTACACCTTC; CDR3 protein: CASSAGQVYGYTF